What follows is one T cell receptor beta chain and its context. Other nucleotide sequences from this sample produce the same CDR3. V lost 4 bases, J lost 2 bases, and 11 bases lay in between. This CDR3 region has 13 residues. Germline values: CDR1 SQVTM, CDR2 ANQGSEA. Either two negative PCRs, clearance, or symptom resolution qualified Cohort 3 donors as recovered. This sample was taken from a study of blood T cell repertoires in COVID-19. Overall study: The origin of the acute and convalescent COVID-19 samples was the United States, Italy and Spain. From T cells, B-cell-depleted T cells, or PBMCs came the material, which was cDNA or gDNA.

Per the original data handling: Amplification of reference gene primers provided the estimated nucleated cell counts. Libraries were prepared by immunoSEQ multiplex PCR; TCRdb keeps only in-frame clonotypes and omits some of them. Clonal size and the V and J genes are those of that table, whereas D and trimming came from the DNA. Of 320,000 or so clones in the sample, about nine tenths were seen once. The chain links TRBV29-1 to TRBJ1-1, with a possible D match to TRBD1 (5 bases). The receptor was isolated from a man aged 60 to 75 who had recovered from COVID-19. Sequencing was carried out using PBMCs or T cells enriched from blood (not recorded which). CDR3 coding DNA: TGCAGCGTTGTGCGGGGGTCCAACACTGAAGCTTTCTTT. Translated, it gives CSVVRGSNTEAFF.